This T cell receptor beta chain was captured in a study of CD8+ T cells in alopecia areata. The CDR3 extends over 16 amino acids. Per the germline V gene, CDR1 is SGHTA and CDR2 is FQGNSA. V shed 2 bases and J 8 bases; nucleotides not matched to a gene: 11. This clone was recorded a few times. Its antigen is still unknown. Treatment in this sample: oral pan-JAK inhibitor, 5-10 mg twice daily. Alopecia areata patients provided lesional scalp punch biopsies and peripheral blood. Extracted RNA was reverse transcribed, and the resulting cDNA served as sequencing template. Using immunoSEQ multiplex PCR, the repertoire was profiled, and TCRdb retains in-frame clones only, with some absent. The sample carries about 210,000 clones, more than 55% recorded once. Findings of the study overall: Patients showed less clear TCR sequence sharing than mice, possibly partly because of HLA diversity. Tofacitinib produced a significant decrease in scalp clonality and in expanded CD8+ clones among the top 100.

V and J are TRBV7-2 and TRBJ2-3; 9 nucleotides line up with TRBD2. This specimen was CD4+ T cells sorted from blood, taken at approximately week 44, from a patient treated with tofacitinib. The source of this sequence is a human donor with alopecia areata. CDR3 in amino acids: CASSLLGGGAPTTQYF. CDR3 nucleotides: TGTGCCAGCAGCTTACTTGGCGGGGGGGCTCCCACTACGCAGTATTTT.